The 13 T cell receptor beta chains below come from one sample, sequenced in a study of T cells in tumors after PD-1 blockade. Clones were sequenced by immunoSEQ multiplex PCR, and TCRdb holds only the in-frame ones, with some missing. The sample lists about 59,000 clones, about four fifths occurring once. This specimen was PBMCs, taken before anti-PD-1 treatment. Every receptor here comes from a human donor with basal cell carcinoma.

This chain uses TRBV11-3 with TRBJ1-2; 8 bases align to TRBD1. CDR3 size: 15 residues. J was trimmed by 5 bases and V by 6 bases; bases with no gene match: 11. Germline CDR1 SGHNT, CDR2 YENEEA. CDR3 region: CASSYGQGLSYGYTF. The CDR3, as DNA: TGTGCCAGCAGTTACGGACAGGGCCTCTCTTATGGCTACACCTTC.

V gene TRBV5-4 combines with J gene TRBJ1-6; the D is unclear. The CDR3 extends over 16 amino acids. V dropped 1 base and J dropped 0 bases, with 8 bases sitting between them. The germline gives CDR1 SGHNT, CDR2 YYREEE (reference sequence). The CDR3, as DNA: TGTGCCAGCAGCTTGCAGATGGGCTCCTATAATTCACCCCTCCACTTT. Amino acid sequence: CASSLQMGSYNSPLHF.

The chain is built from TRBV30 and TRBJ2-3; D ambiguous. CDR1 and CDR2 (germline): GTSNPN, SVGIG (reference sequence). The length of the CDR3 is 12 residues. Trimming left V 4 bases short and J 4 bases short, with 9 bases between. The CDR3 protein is CAWTPEADTQYF. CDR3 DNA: TGTGCCTGGACCCCCGAGGCAGATACGCAGTATTTT.

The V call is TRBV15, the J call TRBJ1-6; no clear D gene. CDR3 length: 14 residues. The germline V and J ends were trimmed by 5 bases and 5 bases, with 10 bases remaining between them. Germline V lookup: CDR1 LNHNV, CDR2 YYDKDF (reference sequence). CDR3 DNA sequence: TGTGCCACCAGCGGACGGACGGATAATTCACCCCTCCACTTT. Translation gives CATSGRTDNSPLHF.

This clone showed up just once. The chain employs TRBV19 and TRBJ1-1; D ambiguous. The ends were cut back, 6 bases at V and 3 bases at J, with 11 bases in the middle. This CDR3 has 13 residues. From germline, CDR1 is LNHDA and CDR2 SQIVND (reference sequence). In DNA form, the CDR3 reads TGTGCCAGTAGGGTACAGAGTTACACTGAAGCTTTCTTT. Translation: CASRVQSYTEAFF.

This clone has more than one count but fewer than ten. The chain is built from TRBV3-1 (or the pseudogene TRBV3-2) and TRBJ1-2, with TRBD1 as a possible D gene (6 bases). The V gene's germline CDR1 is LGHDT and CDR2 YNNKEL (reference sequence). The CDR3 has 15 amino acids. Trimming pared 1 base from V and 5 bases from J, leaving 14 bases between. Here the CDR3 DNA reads TGTGCCAGCAGCCAAGCGTTAACAGGGAAGTATGGCTACACCTTC. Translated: CASSQALTGKYGYTF.

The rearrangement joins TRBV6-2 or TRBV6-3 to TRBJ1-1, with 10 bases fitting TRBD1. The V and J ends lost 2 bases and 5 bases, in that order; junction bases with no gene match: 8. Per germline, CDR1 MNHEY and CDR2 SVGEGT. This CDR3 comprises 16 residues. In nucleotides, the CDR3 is TGTGCCAGCAGTTACGCGAGCGGGACAGGGGTTACTGAAGCTTTCTTT. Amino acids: CASSYASGTGVTEAFF.

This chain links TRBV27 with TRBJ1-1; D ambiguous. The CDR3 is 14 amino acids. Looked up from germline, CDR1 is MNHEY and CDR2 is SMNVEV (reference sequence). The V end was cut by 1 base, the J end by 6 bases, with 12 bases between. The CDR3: CASSLFGRKAEAFF. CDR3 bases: TGTGCCAGCAGTTTATTTGGCAGGAAGGCTGAAGCTTTCTTT.

CDR3 amino acids: CASSLQGYEQYF. The CDR3 DNA reads as TGTGCCAGCAGTCTACAGGGCTACGAGCAGTACTTC. The chain combines TRBV6-6 with TRBJ2-7; D might be TRBD1 (6 bases). This CDR3 has 12 residues. Germline CDR1 MNHNY, CDR2 SVGAGI (reference sequence). V dropped 5 bases and J dropped 3 bases, with 8 bases sitting between them.

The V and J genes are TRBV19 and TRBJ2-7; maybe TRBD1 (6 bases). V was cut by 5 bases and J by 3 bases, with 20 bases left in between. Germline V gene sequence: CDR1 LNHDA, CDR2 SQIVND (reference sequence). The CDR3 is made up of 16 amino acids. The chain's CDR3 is CASSSSGHLRGYEQYF. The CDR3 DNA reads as TGTGCCAGTAGTTCCTCGGGACACCTAAGGGGCTACGAGCAGTACTTC.

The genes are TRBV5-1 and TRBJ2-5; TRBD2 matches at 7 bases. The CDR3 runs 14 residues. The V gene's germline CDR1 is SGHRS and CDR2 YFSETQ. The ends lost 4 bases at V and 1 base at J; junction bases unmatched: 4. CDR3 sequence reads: CASSLGGFQETQYF. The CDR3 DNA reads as TGCGCCAGCAGCCTGGGGGGGTTCCAAGAGACCCAGTACTTC.

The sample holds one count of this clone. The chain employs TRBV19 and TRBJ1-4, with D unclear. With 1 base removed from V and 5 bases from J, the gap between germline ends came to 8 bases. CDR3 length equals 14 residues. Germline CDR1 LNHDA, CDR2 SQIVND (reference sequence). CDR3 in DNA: TGTGCCAGTAGTATAGCAGTCCAGAATGAAAAACTGTTTTTT. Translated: CASSIAVQNEKLFF.

CDR3 sequence (DNA): TGTGCCAGCACTAGGACAGGGGAGGAAAAACTGTTTTTT. This codes for CASTRTGEEKLFF. This chain joins TRBV27 and TRBJ1-4; 9 bases align to TRBD1. Unmatched junction bases numbered 5, after V lost 7 bases and J lost 8 bases. Germline CDR1 is MNHEY and CDR2 is SMNVEV (reference sequence). The CDR3 has 13 amino acids.